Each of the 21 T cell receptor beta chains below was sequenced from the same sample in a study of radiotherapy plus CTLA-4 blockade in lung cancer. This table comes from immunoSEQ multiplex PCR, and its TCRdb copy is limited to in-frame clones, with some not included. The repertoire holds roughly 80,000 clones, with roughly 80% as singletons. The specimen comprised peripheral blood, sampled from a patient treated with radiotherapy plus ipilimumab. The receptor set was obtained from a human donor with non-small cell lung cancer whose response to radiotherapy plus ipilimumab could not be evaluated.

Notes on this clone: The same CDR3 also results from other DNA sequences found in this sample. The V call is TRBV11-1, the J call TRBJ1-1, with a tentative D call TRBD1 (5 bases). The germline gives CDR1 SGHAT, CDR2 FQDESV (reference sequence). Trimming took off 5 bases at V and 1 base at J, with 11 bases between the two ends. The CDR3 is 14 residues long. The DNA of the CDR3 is TGTGCCAGCAGCCCCGACAGATCGAACACTGAAGCTTTCTTT. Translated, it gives CASSPDRSNTEAFF. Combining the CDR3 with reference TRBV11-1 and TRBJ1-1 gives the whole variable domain EAEVAQSPRYKITEKSQAVAFWCDPISGHATLYWYRQILGQGPELLVQFQDESVVDDSQLPKDRFSAERLKGVDSTLKIQPAELGDSAMYLCASSPDRSNTEAFFGQGTRLTVV.

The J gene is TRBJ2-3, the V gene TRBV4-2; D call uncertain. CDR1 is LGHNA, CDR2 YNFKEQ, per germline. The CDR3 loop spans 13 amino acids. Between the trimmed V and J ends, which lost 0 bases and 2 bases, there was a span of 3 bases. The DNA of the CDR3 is TGTGCCAGCAGCCAAGATATCACAGATACGCAGTATTTT. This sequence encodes CASSQDITDTQYF.

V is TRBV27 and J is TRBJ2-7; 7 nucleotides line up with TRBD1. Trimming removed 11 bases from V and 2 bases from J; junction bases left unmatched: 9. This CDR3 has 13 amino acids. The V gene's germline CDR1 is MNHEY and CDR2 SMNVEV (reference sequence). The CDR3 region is CACLDRVTYEQYF. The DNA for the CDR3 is TGTGCCTGCCTTGACAGGGTAACCTACGAGCAGTACTTC.

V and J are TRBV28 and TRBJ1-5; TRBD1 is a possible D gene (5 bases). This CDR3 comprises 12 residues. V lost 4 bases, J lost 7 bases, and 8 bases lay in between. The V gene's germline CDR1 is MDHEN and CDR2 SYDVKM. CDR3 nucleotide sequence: TGTGCCAGCAGTTCGGGGGAACAGCCCCAGCATTTT. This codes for CASSSGEQPQHF. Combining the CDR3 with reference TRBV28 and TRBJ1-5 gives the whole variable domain DVKVTQSSRYLVKRTGEKVFLECVQDMDHENMFWYRQDPGLGLRLIYFSYDVKMKEKGDIPEGYSVSREKKERFSLILESASTNQTSMYLCASSSGEQPQHFGDGTRLSIL.

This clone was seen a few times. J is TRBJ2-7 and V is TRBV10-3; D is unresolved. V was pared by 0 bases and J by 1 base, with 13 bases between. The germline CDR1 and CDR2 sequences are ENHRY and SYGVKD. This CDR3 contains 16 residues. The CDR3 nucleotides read TGTGCCATCAGTGAGTCGGATATGGGCCTGTCCTACGAGCAGTACTTC. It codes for CAISESDMGLSYEQYF.

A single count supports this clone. CDR3 protein: CAWTLGAGATGGELFF. CDR3 coding DNA: TGTGCCTGGACCTTAGGGGCGGGGGCCACGGGCGGGGAGCTGTTTTTT. The chain carries TRBV30 and TRBJ2-2; D possibly corresponds to TRBD2 (7 bases). The CDR3 has 16 residues. Trimming took off 4 bases at V and 7 bases at J, with 22 bases between the two ends. Germline V gene lookup returns CDR1 GTSNPN and CDR2 SVGIG (reference sequence).

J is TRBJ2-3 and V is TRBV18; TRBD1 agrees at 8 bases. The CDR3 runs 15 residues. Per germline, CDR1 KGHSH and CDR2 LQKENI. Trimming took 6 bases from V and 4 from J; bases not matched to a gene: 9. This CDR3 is CASSRQGSRPDTQYF. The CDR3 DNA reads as TGTGCCAGCTCGCGACAGGGGTCCCGTCCAGATACGCAGTATTTT.

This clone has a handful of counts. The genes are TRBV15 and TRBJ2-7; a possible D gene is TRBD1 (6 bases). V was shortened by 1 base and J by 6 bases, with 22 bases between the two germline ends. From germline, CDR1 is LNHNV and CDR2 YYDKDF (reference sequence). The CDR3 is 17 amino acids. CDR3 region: CATSRVKGDPRGTEQYF. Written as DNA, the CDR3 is TGTGCCACCAGCAGAGTCAAGGGGGACCCCAGGGGAACCGAGCAGTACTTC.

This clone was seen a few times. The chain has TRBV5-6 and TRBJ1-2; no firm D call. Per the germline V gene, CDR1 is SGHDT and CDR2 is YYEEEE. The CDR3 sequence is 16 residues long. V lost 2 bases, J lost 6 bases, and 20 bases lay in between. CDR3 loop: CASSLGLWRIRDGYTF. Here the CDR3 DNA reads TGTGCCAGCAGCTTAGGTCTTTGGCGCATACGGGATGGCTACACCTTC.

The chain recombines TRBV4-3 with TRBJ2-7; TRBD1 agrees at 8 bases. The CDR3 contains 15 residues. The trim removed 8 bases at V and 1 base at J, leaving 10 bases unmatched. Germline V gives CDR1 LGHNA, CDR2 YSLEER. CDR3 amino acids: CASAADRGESYEQYF. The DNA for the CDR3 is TGCGCCAGCGCCGCAGACAGGGGCGAGTCCTACGAGCAGTACTTC.

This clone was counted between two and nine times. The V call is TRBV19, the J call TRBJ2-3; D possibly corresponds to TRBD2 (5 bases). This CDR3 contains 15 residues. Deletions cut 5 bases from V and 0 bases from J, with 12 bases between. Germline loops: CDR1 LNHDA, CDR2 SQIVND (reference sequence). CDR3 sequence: CASSQRRVSTDTQYF. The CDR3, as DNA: TGTGCCAGTAGTCAAAGGCGGGTTAGCACAGATACGCAGTATTTT. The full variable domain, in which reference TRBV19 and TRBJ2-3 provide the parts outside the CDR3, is DGGITQSPKYLFRKEGQNVTLSCEQNLNHDAMYWYRQDPGQGLRLIYYSQIVNDFQKGDIAEGYSVSREKKESFPLTVTSAQKNPTAFYLCASSQRRVSTDTQYFGPGTRLTVL.

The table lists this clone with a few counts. The CDR3 DNA reads as TGTGCCAGCAGTTCTCCCCAGCGGGGGTACACAGATACGCAGTATTTT. The encoded protein is CASSSPQRGYTDTQYF. The chain recombines TRBV28 with TRBJ2-3, with 8 bases aligning to TRBD2. CDR1 is MDHEN and CDR2 is SYDVKM in the germline V gene. V lost 4 bases and J lost 2; bases outside the gene matches: 8. The CDR3 runs to 16 residues. Variable domain in full (rest from reference TRBV28 and TRBJ2-3): DVKVTQSSRYLVKRTGEKVFLECVQDMDHENMFWYRQDPGLGLRLIYFSYDVKMKEKGDIPEGYSVSREKKERFSLILESASTNQTSMYLCASSSPQRGYTDTQYFGPGTRLTVL.

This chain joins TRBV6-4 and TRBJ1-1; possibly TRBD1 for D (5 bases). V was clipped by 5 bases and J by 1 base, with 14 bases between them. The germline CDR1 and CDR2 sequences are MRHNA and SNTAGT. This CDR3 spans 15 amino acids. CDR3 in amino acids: CASSSSGYGNTEAFF. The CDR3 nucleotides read TGTGCCAGCAGTTCTTCAGGGTATGGGAACACTGAAGCTTTCTTT.

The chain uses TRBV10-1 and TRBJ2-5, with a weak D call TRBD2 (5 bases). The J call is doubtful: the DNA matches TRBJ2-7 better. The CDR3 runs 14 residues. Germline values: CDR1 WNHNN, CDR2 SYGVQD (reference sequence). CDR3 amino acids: CASSAGDSGYEQYF. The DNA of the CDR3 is TGCGCCAGCAGTGCGGGCGACTCGGGGTACGAGCAGTACTTC.

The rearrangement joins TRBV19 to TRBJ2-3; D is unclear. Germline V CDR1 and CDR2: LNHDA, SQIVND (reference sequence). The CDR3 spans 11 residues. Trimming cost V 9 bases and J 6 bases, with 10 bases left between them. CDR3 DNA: TGTGCCAGCCTGGGCGAGGATACGCAGTATTTT. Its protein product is CASLGEDTQYF.

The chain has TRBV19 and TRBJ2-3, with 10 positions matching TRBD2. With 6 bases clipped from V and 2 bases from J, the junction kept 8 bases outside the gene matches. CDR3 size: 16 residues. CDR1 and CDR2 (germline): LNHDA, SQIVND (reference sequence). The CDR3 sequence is CASRPQLAGYTDTQYF. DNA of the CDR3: TGTGCCAGTAGACCCCAACTAGCGGGGTACACAGATACGCAGTATTTT.

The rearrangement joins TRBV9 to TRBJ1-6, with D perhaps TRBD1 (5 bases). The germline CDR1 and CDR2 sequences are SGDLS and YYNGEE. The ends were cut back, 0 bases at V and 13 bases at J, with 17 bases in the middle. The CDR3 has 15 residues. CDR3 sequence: CASSVGGGRGSPLHF. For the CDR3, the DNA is TGTGCCAGCAGCGTAGGAGGCGGAAGGGGCTCTCCCCTCCACTTT.

CDR3 DNA sequence: TGTGCCAGCAGCCAAGGTCAAGGCGGAAGCACAGATACGCAGTATTTT. Its protein product is CASSQGQGGSTDTQYF. This chain uses TRBV4-2 with TRBJ2-3; no clear D. V lost 1 base to trimming and J lost 0 bases, with 11 bases between them. The CDR3 consists of 16 residues. CDR1 and CDR2 from the germline V gene are LGHNA and YNFKEQ.

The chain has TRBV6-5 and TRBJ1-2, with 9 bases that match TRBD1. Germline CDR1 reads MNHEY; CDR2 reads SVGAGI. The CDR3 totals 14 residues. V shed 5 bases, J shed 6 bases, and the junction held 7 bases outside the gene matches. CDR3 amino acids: CASSTKQGANGYTF. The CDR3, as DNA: TGTGCCAGCAGTACAAAACAGGGGGCAAATGGCTACACCTTC.

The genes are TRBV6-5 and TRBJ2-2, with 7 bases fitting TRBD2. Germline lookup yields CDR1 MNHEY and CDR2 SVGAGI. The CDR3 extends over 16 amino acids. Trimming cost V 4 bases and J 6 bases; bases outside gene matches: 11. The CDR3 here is CASSSLGGFMPGELFF. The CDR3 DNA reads TGTGCCAGCAGTTCCCTGGGGGGGTTTATGCCCGGGGAGCTGTTTTTT.

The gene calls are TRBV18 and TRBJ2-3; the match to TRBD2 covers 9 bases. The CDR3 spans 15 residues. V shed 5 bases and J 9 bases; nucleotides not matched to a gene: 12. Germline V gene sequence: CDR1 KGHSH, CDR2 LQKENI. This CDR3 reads CASSTAAGGAETQYF. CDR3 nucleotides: TGTGCCAGCTCAACCGCCGCGGGAGGGGCGGAGACGCAGTATTTT.